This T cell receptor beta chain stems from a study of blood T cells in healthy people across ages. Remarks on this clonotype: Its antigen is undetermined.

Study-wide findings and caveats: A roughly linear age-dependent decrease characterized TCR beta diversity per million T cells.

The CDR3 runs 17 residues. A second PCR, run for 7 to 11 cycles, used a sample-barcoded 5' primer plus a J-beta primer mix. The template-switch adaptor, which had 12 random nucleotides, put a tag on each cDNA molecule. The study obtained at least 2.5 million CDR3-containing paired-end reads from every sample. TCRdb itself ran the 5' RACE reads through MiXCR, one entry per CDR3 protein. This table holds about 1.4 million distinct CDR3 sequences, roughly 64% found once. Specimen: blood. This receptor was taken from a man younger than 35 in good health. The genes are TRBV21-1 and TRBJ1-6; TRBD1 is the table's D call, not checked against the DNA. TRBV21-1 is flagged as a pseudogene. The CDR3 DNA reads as TGTGCCAGCAGCAAATTACGGGGGGACAGAGCTAATTCACCCCTCCACTTT. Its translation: CASSKLRGDRANSPLHF.